This TCR beta chain was profiled in a study of T cell repertoires in cytomegalovirus infection. Study-level background: Based on public TCR beta signatures, there were indications of CMV infection and of a matching HLA type. Study-wide results and caveats: Clonotype analysis showed dominance of the ex vivo response by HLA-C-restricted CMV-specific TCR beta clonotypes. Public TCR beta family frequency separated CMV-and-HLA carriers, including in an independent cohort.

The CDR3 consists of 14 residues. The germline V gene encodes CDR1 MNHEY and CDR2 SVGEGT. Trimming at V came to 6 bases and at J to 5 bases, leaving 6 bases not matched to a gene. TCRdb reanalysed the reads using MiXCR and keeps one entry per CDR3 protein. The sample lists some 200,000 distinct CDR3 sequences, about a tenth occurring once. This clonotype was recorded a few times. What it binds is not known. The chain employs TRBV6-2 or TRBV6-3 and TRBJ1-4, with TRBD1 matching over 7 bases. The receptor comes from a human donor in good health (CMV status not recorded). Some clones in this sample may be carry-over from other donors' samples. Input material: PBMCs. The DNA for the CDR3 is TGTGCCAGCAGACGACAGGGAAGAAATGAAAAACTGTTTTTT. As protein: CASRRQGRNEKLFF.